The 31 T cell receptor beta chains in this list originate from one sample, sequenced in a study of T cell repertoires in cytomegalovirus infection. No cognate antigen is known for these TCRs. One entry per CDR3 protein results from TCRdb running MiXCR on the reads. The sample holds around 800,000 distinct CDR3 sequences, about 33% seen once. The sample in question was cultured CD8+ T cells from PBMCs, obtained from culture after CMV antigen stimulation. These receptors came from a human donor in good health (CMV status not recorded). Some clones in this sample may be carry-over from other donors' samples.

This rearrangement joins TRBV7-6 to TRBJ1-2; D not certain. V lost 5 bases and J 7 bases, leaving 20 bases between the germline ends. Germline V lookup: CDR1 SGHVS, CDR2 FNYEAQ. The CDR3 loop spans 15 amino acids. As DNA, the CDR3 is TGTGCCAGCAGCCCGAGGATAGGACGGCCGGGTGGCTACACCTTC. Protein sequence: CASSPRIGRPGGYTF.

This chain joins TRBV7-9 and TRBJ1-2, with D unclear. CDR3 length: 13 residues. Trimming took off 3 bases at V and 8 bases at J, with 13 bases between the two ends. From germline, CDR1 is SEHNR and CDR2 FQNEAQ (reference sequence). The CDR3 DNA follows: TGTGCCAGCAGCTTGGGCAGCAAAGCCGGCTACACCTTC. Protein product: CASSLGSKAGYTF.

This clonotype was seen a few times. V usage is TRBV19 and J usage is TRBJ2-3; a possible D gene is TRBD1 (5 bases). Per the germline V gene, CDR1 is LNHDA and CDR2 is SQIVND (reference sequence). This CDR3 region has 15 residues. V lost 5 bases, J lost 5 bases, and 17 bases lay in between. The CDR3 spells CASSQKTDTRDTQYF. The DNA of the CDR3 is TGTGCCAGTAGTCAGAAGACAGACACGAGAGATACGCAGTATTTT.

This clonotype was seen a handful of times. The V call is TRBV4-1, the J call TRBJ1-1; D is uncertain. Germline V gene sequence: CDR1 MGHRA, CDR2 YSYEKL. This CDR3 has 14 amino acids. With 0 bases removed from V and 11 bases from J, the gap between germline ends came to 16 bases. The CDR3 loop reads CASSQDSTTGKAFF. CDR3 coding DNA: TGCGCCAGCAGCCAAGATAGCACAACGGGAAAGGCTTTCTTT.

This clonotype showed up just a few times. The chain couples TRBV28 to TRBJ2-2; TRBD2 aligns across 16 bases. The CDR3 is made up of 18 amino acids. Looked up from germline, CDR1 is MDHEN and CDR2 is SYDVKM. Unmatched junction bases numbered 6, after V lost 4 bases and J lost 4 bases. CDR3 loop: CASSWGLAGGPSTGELFF. CDR3 nucleotides: TGTGCCAGCAGTTGGGGACTAGCGGGGGGGCCCTCCACCGGGGAGCTGTTTTTT.

This clonotype showed up many times. The gene calls are TRBV7-3 and TRBJ2-2; D unresolved. Germline-derived CDR1 and CDR2 are SGHTA and FQGTGA. V was clipped by 1 base and J by 6 bases, with 6 bases between them. This CDR3 comprises 13 residues. The CDR3 spells CASSLIGAGELFF. The CDR3 region has the DNA TGTGCCAGCAGCTTAATTGGGGCCGGGGAGCTGTTTTTT.

This CDR3 is CASSAGSDEQYF. DNA of the CDR3: TGTGCCAGCAGTGCGGGCTCTGACGAGCAGTACTTC. The V call is TRBV2, the J call TRBJ2-7; unclear D gene. In germline, CDR1 is SNHLY, CDR2 FYNNEI. With 4 bases removed from V and 5 bases from J, the gap between germline ends came to 9 bases. The CDR3 is 12 residues long. The complete variable domain, with remaining parts taken from reference TRBV2 and TRBJ2-7, reads EPEVTQTPSHQVTQMGQEVILRCVPISNHLYFYWYRQILGQKVEFLVSFYNNEISEKSEIFDDQFSVERPDGSNFTLKIRSTKLEDSAMYFCASSAGSDEQYFGPGTRLTVT.

On this clonotype itself: One end of the junction does not line up with germline, which may come from a read error. CDR3 in DNA: TGTGCCAACAGCTCCCTTGAGACGGCGAACTATGGCTACACCTTC. Encoded protein: CANSSLETANYGYTF. The chain uses TRBV7-2 and TRBJ1-2, with D unresolved. The CDR3 extends over 15 amino acids. The germline gives CDR1 SGHTA, CDR2 FQGNSA.

This clonotype was seen a few times. The chain employs TRBV20-1 and TRBJ2-1, with TRBD1 identical over 9 bases. After removal of 0 bases from V and 4 bases from J, the junction contained 7 bases not matched to a gene. Germline V lookup: CDR1 DFQATT, CDR2 SNEGSKA (reference sequence). The CDR3 is made up of 16 amino acids. CDR3 sequence (DNA): TGCAGTGCTAGAGATCAGGGACAGGGAGCTTACAATGAGCAGTTCTTC. The encoded protein is CSARDQGQGAYNEQFF.

The chain uses TRBV6-6 and TRBJ2-7, with a possible D match to TRBD1 (6 bases). CDR1 MNHNY and CDR2 SVGAGI come from the germline V gene (reference sequence). The CDR3 has 16 residues. Trimming removed 5 bases from V and 1 base from J, with 18 bases in between. The CDR3 here is CASSQLRGRGSYEQYV. CDR3 DNA sequence: TGTGCCAGCAGTCAACTCAGGGGAAGAGGATCCTACGAGCAGTACGTC.

The rearrangement uses TRBV2 and TRBJ2-7, with 8 bases matching TRBD2. The CDR3 is 12 residues long. Germline trimming cut 8 bases from V and 3 bases from J; bases unmatched to any gene: 3. Germline CDR1 reads SNHLY; CDR2 reads FYNNEI. The DNA for the CDR3 is TGTGCCAGCTTCGGGGGGGTCTACGAGCAGTACTTC. This encodes CASFGGVYEQYF.

The CDR3 DNA reads as TGTGCCAGCAGCGTAGTAAGCGGGGGGCCCGGTCGAATGAACACCGGGGAGCTGTTTTTT. Translating it yields CASSVVSGGPGRMNTGELFF. The chain recombines TRBV9 with TRBJ2-2, with 9 bases lining up with TRBD2. This CDR3 contains 20 residues. Germline values: CDR1 SGDLS, CDR2 YYNGEE. V shed 0 bases, J shed 1 base, and the junction held 13 bases outside the gene matches. The full variable domain, in which reference TRBV9 and TRBJ2-2 provide the parts outside the CDR3, is DSGVTQTPKHLITATGQRVTLRCSPRSGDLSVYWYQQSLDQGLQFLIQYYNGEERAKGNILERFSAQQFPDLHSELNLSSLELGDSALYFCASSVVSGGPGRMNTGELFFGEGSRLTVL.

This chain links TRBV19 with TRBJ2-2; weak D call: TRBD2 (5 bases). CDR3 length: 16 residues. Trimming pared 1 base from V and 1 base from J, leaving 10 bases between. From germline, CDR1 is LNHDA and CDR2 SQIVND (reference sequence). CDR3 protein: CASSIGEGRNTGELFF. As DNA, the CDR3 is TGTGCCAGTAGTATAGGCGAAGGGAGGAACACCGGGGAGCTGTTTTTT.

This clonotype was detected only a few times. The gene calls are TRBV10-2 and TRBJ1-2; 7 bases fit TRBD1. Germline-derived CDR1 and CDR2 are WSHSY and SAAADI. This CDR3 is 14 amino acids long. Trimming cost V 6 bases and J 6 bases; bases outside gene matches: 10. The CDR3 protein is CASSSGQRGDGYTF. In DNA, the CDR3 is TGCGCCAGCAGCTCGGGACAGCGGGGTGATGGCTACACCTTC.

The chain uses TRBV6-5 and TRBJ1-5, with D perhaps TRBD1 (5 bases). Germline CDR1 and CDR2: MNHEY and SVGAGI. The CDR3 length is 14 residues. The V end was cut by 6 bases, the J end by 3 bases, with 12 bases between. The DNA of the CDR3 is TGTGCCAGCAGGCGCCGGGACCACAATCAGCCCCAGCATTTT. It encodes CASRRRDHNQPQHF.

Many counts were recorded for this clonotype. The rearrangement joins TRBV7-8 to TRBJ2-5; 9 bases align to TRBD2. With 5 bases clipped from V and 5 bases from J, the junction kept 9 bases outside the gene matches. CDR1 is SGHVS, CDR2 FQNEAQ, per germline. The CDR3 has 15 amino acids. CDR3 residues: CASSPREAGGETQYF. The CDR3 nucleotides read TGTGCCAGCAGCCCTCGAGAAGCGGGGGGCGAGACCCAGTACTTC.

In its sample, this clonotype was seen many times. This rearrangement joins TRBV7-6 to TRBJ1-3, with D unclear. V lost 5 bases and J 3 bases, leaving 14 bases between the germline ends. Germline-derived CDR1 and CDR2 are SGHVS and FNYEAQ. The CDR3 consists of 15 residues. The CDR3 loop is CASSPHSTDGNTIYF. DNA for the CDR3: TGTGCCAGCAGCCCCCATAGTACCGATGGAAACACCATATATTTT.

The chain links TRBV2 to TRBJ2-3; 8 nucleotides line up with TRBD2. Germline CDR1 SNHLY, CDR2 FYNNEI. This CDR3 spans 15 amino acids. After removal of 7 bases from V and 0 bases from J, the junction contained 6 bases not matched to a gene. The CDR3 region is CASTGLAASTDTQYF. CDR3 DNA: TGTGCCAGCACCGGACTAGCAGCTAGCACAGATACGCAGTATTTT.

This sequence joins TRBV9 and TRBJ2-3, with TRBD1 matching over 9 bases. CDR3 length: 16 residues. After removal of 2 bases from V and 0 bases from J, the junction contained 4 bases not matched to a gene. The germline V gene encodes CDR1 SGDLS and CDR2 YYNGEE. The CDR3 reads CASSVRTGASTDTQYF. The CDR3 coding sequence is TGTGCCAGCAGCGTCCGGACAGGGGCCAGCACAGATACGCAGTATTTT.

The chain carries TRBV6-8 and TRBJ2-3, with 8 positions matching TRBD2. V gave up 6 bases and J gave up 2 bases; unmatched junction bases: 7. The CDR3 extends over 15 amino acids. Germline CDR1 is MNHGY and CDR2 is SAAAGT. CDR3 sequence reads: CASRVSGGYTDTQYF. The CDR3 nucleotides are TGTGCCAGCAGAGTGAGCGGGGGCTACACAGATACGCAGTATTTT.

This clonotype was picked up one time. The chain combines TRBV19 with TRBJ2-2; TRBD1 matches at 7 bases. This CDR3 region has 17 residues. Trimming cost V 7 bases and J 7 bases; bases outside gene matches: 18. CDR1 and CDR2 from the germline V gene are LNHDA and SQIVND (reference sequence). The CDR3 region has the DNA TGTGCCAGTACCACATTGAGACCGGGACAGTGGAACGGGGAGCTGTTTTTT. This translates into CASTTLRPGQWNGELFF. The full variable domain, rest sourced from reference TRBV19 and TRBJ2-2, is DGGITQSPKYLFRKEGQNVTLSCEQNLNHDAMYWYRQDPGQGLRLIYYSQIVNDFQKGDIAEGYSVSREKKESFPLTVTSAQKNPTAFYLCASTTLRPGQWNGELFFGEGSRLTVL.

The chain has TRBV27 and TRBJ2-7; 8 positions agree with TRBD1. The CDR3 loop spans 16 amino acids. The germline V gene encodes CDR1 MNHEY and CDR2 SMNVEV (reference sequence). V was clipped by 5 bases and J by 1 base; unmatched bases: 10. The CDR3, as DNA: TGTGCCAGCAGTGAGCGACTACAGGGGGTGTCCTACGAGCAGTACTTC. This sequence encodes CASSERLQGVSYEQYF.

This rearrangement joins TRBV27 to TRBJ1-2; 10 positions match TRBD1. This CDR3 region has 16 residues. CDR1 MNHEY and CDR2 SMNVEV come from the germline V gene (reference sequence). With V trimmed by 5 bases and J by 4 bases, 10 bases remained unmatched. The CDR3 sequence is CASSARRTGGTYGYTF. The CDR3 DNA reads as TGTGCCAGCAGTGCAAGGAGGACAGGGGGTACCTATGGCTACACCTTC.

This clonotype was seen a handful of times. This sequence joins TRBV6-5 and TRBJ2-5, with TRBD2 matching over 10 bases. This CDR3 comprises 15 residues. CDR1 and CDR2 from the germline V gene are MNHEY and SVGAGI. The ends lost 9 bases at V and 2 bases at J; junction bases unmatched: 9. CDR3 sequence (DNA): TGTGCCAGTATCAGTAGCGGGGGGTCGCAAGAGACCCAGTACTTC. It translates to CASISSGGSQETQYF.

The rearrangement joins TRBV12-3 or TRBV12-4 to TRBJ1-1, with D maybe TRBD1 (5 bases). With 7 bases removed from V and 1 base from J, the gap between germline ends came to 10 bases. The CDR3 extends over 13 amino acids. The DNA of the CDR3 is TGTGCCAGCAATTACGGACAGAACACTGAAGCTTTCTTT. As protein: CASNYGQNTEAFF.

The V gene is TRBV7-2, the J gene TRBJ1-4; D may be TRBD1 (6 bases). Germline CDR1 and CDR2: SGHTA and FQGNSA. The V and J ends lost 0 bases and 7 bases respectively, with 9 bases between them. This CDR3 region has 14 residues. This CDR3 reads CASSLAGGAEKLFF. The CDR3 nucleotides are TGTGCCAGCAGCTTAGCAGGGGGGGCTGAAAAACTGTTTTTT. The full variable domain, its missing parts supplied by reference TRBV7-2 and TRBJ1-4, is GAGVSQSPSNKVTEKGKDVELRCDPISGHTALYWYRQSLGQGLEFLIYFQGNSAPDKSGLPSDRFSAERTGGSVSTLTIQRTQQEDSAVYLCASSLAGGAEKLFFGSGTQLSVL.

The genes are TRBV6-2 or TRBV6-3 and TRBJ1-1; D not resolved. Germline-derived CDR1 and CDR2 are MNHEY and SVGEGT. V shed 5 bases and J shed 3 bases, with 16 bases lying between them. There are 15 residues in the CDR3. CDR3 residues: CASSGHGLEDTEAFF. DNA of the CDR3: TGTGCCAGCAGTGGTCATGGGCTAGAGGACACTGAAGCTTTCTTT.

This clonotype was picked up a small number of times. The genes are TRBV27 and TRBJ2-3; 9 bases fit TRBD2. The V segment lost 3 bases and the J segment 4 bases; nucleotides outside the gene matches: 5. Germline CDR1 and CDR2: MNHEY and SMNVEV (reference sequence). CDR3 length: 15 amino acids. This chain's CDR3 is CASSLVAGGPDTQYF. The CDR3 DNA reads as TGTGCCAGCAGTTTGGTGGCGGGGGGGCCAGATACGCAGTATTTT.

This clonotype was counted at least ten times. This sequence joins TRBV7-8 and TRBJ2-2, with TRBD1 matching over 8 bases. The J segment lost 2 bases and the V segment lost 4 bases, leaving 9 bases of the junction unmatched. The CDR3 loop spans 17 amino acids. Germline V gene sequence: CDR1 SGHVS, CDR2 FQNEAQ. In DNA form, the CDR3 reads TGTGCCAGCAGCTACCCTCGACAGGGGATTAACACCGGGGAGCTGTTTTTT. It is translated as CASSYPRQGINTGELFF.

This chain uses TRBV11-1 with TRBJ1-2; no definite D call. Trimming pared 1 base from V and 3 bases from J, leaving 12 bases between. Germline CDR1 and CDR2: SGHAT and FQDESV (reference sequence). The CDR3 has 15 residues. CDR3 nucleotides: TGTGCCAGCAGCTTAGGGAGCAGTCCTTACTATGGCTACACCTTC. It is translated as CASSLGSSPYYGYTF.

This sequence joins TRBV25-1 and TRBJ2-5; weak D call: TRBD2 (5 bases). From germline, CDR1 is MGHDK and CDR2 SYGVNS. V was clipped by 6 bases and J by 9 bases, with 8 bases between them. This CDR3 contains 10 residues. CDR3 protein: CASRSGAQYF. For the CDR3, the DNA is TGTGCCAGCAGATCCGGGGCCCAGTACTTC.